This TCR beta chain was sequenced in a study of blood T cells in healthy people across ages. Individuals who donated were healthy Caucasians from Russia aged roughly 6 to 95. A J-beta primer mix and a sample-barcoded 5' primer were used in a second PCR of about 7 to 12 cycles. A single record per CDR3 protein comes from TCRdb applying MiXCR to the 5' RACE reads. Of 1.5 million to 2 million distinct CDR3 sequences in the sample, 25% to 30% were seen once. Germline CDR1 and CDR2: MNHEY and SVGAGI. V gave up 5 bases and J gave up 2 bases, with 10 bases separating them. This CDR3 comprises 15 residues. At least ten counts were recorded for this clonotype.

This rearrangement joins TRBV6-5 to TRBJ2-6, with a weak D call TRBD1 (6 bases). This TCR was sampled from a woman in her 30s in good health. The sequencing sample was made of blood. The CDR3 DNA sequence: TGTGCCAGCAGTCCATACAGGGCTGGGGCCAACGTCCTGACTTTC. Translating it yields CASSPYRAGANVLTF.